A single sample gave rise to the 22 T cell receptor beta chains below, sequenced in a study of OX40 agonist ivuxolimab in advanced cancers. TCRdb's table, derived via immunoSEQ multiplex PCR, lists solely in-frame clones and lacks some. Of 50,000 to 70,000 clones detected, approximately 89% appear once; the ten largest clones hold 0.35% to 0.55%. Sequences were derived from CD4+ or CD8+ T cells sorted from blood, sampled in a trial of the OX40 agonist ivuxolimab. All receptors derive from an adult with an advanced solid tumor such as melanoma, head and neck, liver or kidney cancer.

V usage is TRBV19 and J usage is TRBJ1-5; 7 bases line up with TRBD1. The CDR3 totals 15 residues. Trimming took 4 bases from V and 1 from J; bases not matched to a gene: 4. Per germline, CDR1 LNHDA and CDR2 SQIVND (reference sequence). The CDR3 reads CASSSRGISNQPQHF. DNA of the CDR3: TGTGCCAGTAGTAGCAGGGGGATCAGCAATCAGCCCCAGCATTTT.

The V call is TRBV4-1, the J call TRBJ2-1, with 14 nucleotides matching TRBD2. Germline loops: CDR1 MGHRA, CDR2 YSYEKL. With 1 base clipped from V and 6 bases from J, the junction kept 5 bases outside the gene matches. The CDR3 is 17 residues long. The CDR3 sequence: CASSQGPGLAGGNEQFF. CDR3 nucleotide sequence: TGCGCCAGCAGCCAAGGTCCCGGACTAGCGGGAGGCAATGAGCAGTTCTTC.

The genes are TRBV2 and TRBJ1-2; TRBD1 matches 9 bases. The V gene end was trimmed by 5 bases and the J gene end by 5 bases; junction bases not matched to a gene: 6. The germline gives CDR1 SNHLY, CDR2 FYNNEI. The CDR3 runs to 14 residues. Here the CDR3 reads CASSTQGAIYGYTF. CDR3 DNA sequence: TGTGCCAGCAGTACACAGGGGGCCATTTATGGCTACACCTTC. Together with reference TRBV2 and TRBJ1-2, the CDR3 gives the full variable domain: EPEVTQTPSHQVTQMGQEVILRCVPISNHLYFYWYRQILGQKVEFLVSFYNNEISEKSEIFDDQFSVERPDGSNFTLKIRSTKLEDSAMYFCASSTQGAIYGYTFGSGTRLTVV.

This clone was counted once. The V call is TRBV19, the J call TRBJ2-7; 8 positions match TRBD1. There are 18 residues in the CDR3. Per germline, CDR1 LNHDA and CDR2 SQIVND (reference sequence). V trimming: 4 bases; J trimming: 0 bases; junction bases outside the gene matches: 14. The CDR3 DNA follows: TGTGCCAGTAGTACACGGGGGACAGGAAGAAGGAGCTCCTACGAGCAGTACTTC. Translation gives CASSTRGTGRRSSYEQYF.

V is TRBV6-5 and J is TRBJ2-7; D is undetermined. Trimming stripped 6 bases from V and 2 bases from J, with 8 bases between. Germline CDR1 is MNHEY and CDR2 is SVGAGI. This CDR3 contains 12 residues. The DNA for the CDR3 is TGTGCCAGCAGGGAAGGGCCCTACGAGCAGTACTTC. It translates to CASREGPYEQYF.

This clone was found once. One end of the junction is discordant with germline, which a read error may explain. The J gene is TRBJ2-7, the V gene TRBV5-1, with 7 bases matching TRBD1. This CDR3 contains 13 residues. The germline CDR1 and CDR2 sequences are SGHRS and YFSETQ. CDR3 nucleotides: TGCGTCAGCAGCTCCGACAGGGCGGACGAGCAGTACTTC. The encoded protein is CVSSSDRADEQYF. The full variable domain, rest sourced from reference TRBV5-1 and TRBJ2-7, is KAGVTQTPRYLIKTRGQQVTLSCSPISGHRSVSWYQQTPGQGLQFLFEYFSETQRNKGNFPGRFSGRQFSNSRSEMNVSTLELGDSALYLCVSSSDRADEQYFGPGTRLTVT.

The genes are TRBV5-4 and TRBJ2-5, with 7 nucleotides matching TRBD2. The CDR3 length is 14 residues. Losses at the gene ends were 4 bases for V and 5 bases for J; bases not matched to a gene: 8. Germline values: CDR1 SGHNT, CDR2 YYREEE (reference sequence). The CDR3 is CASSPLTSVETQYF. The CDR3 coding sequence is TGTGCCAGCAGCCCATTAACTAGCGTGGAGACCCAGTACTTC.

With respect to this clone: A junction end diverges from the germline sequence, so it may reflect a read error. The gene calls are TRBV7-8 and TRBJ2-1; D is ambiguous. Germline lookup yields CDR1 SGHVS and CDR2 FQNEAQ. The CDR3 runs to 14 residues. CDR3 sequence: CASSFSVSSNEQFF. The DNA for the CDR3 is TGTGCCAGCAGCTTTAGTGTGTCCTCCAATGAGCAGTTCTTC.

The genes are TRBV18 and TRBJ1-3, with unresolved D. This CDR3 has 14 residues. Deletions cut 3 bases from V and 0 bases from J, with 6 bases between. CDR1 is KGHSH, CDR2 LQKENI, per germline. CDR3 sequence: CASSPGNSGNTIYF. In nucleotides, the CDR3 is TGTGCCAGCTCACCGGGAAACTCTGGAAACACCATATATTTT. Looking up the rest from reference TRBV18 and TRBJ1-3 gives the full variable domain: NAGVMQNPRHLVRRRGQEARLRCSPMKGHSHVYWYRQLPEEGLKFMVYLQKENIIDESGMPKERFSAEFPKEGPSILRIQQVVRGDSAAYFCASSPGNSGNTIYFGEGSWLTVV.

The rearrangement links TRBV4-3 to TRBJ2-1; 14 bases map to TRBD2. This CDR3 region has 18 residues. The germline V gene encodes CDR1 LGHNA and CDR2 YSLEER. V lost 4 bases, J lost 9 bases, and 14 bases stayed unmatched. CDR3 amino acids: CASSPQIPGLAGATEQFF. CDR3 DNA: TGCGCCAGCAGCCCCCAGATCCCGGGACTAGCGGGAGCTACTGAGCAGTTCTTC.

The chain is built from TRBV9 and TRBJ1-1; weak D call: TRBD1 (5 bases). Between the trimmed V and J ends, which lost 3 bases and 2 bases, there was a span of 11 bases. The CDR3 has 14 amino acids. Germline lookup yields CDR1 SGDLS and CDR2 YYNGEE. The CDR3 sequence: CASSALRDNTEAFF. The CDR3 region has the DNA TGTGCCAGCAGCGCCCTGAGGGACAACACTGAAGCTTTCTTT.

The CDR3 protein is CASSSGLAGVHEQYF. The CDR3 DNA reads as TGTGCCAGCAGCTCGGGACTAGCGGGAGTCCACGAGCAGTACTTC. J is TRBJ2-7 and V is TRBV7-6; 14 bases map to TRBD2. The V gene end was trimmed by 4 bases and the J gene end by 5 bases; junction bases not matched to a gene: 4. CDR3 length: 15 residues. Germline loops: CDR1 SGHVS, CDR2 FNYEAQ. Full variable domain (rest looked up from reference TRBV7-6 and TRBJ2-7): GAGVSQSPRYKVTKRGQDVALRCDPISGHVSLYWYRQALGQGPEFLTYFNYEAQQDKSGLPNDRFSAERPEGSISTLTIQRTEQRDSAMYRCASSSGLAGVHEQYFGPGTRLTVT.

The chain is built from TRBV6-6 and TRBJ2-7; 9 nucleotides align to TRBD2. Germline V gives CDR1 MNHNY, CDR2 SVGAGI (reference sequence). This CDR3 has 14 amino acids. Losses at the gene ends were 7 bases for V and 2 bases for J; bases not matched to a gene: 6. This chain's CDR3 is CASNRAGGPYEQYF. The CDR3 DNA is TGTGCCAGCAACCGAGCGGGAGGCCCCTACGAGCAGTACTTC.

V gene TRBV10-3 combines with J gene TRBJ1-2; TRBD1 aligns across 10 bases. The CDR3 is 20 residues long. V gave up 4 bases and J gave up 0 bases; unmatched junction bases: 17. Germline CDR1 reads ENHRY; CDR2 reads SYGVKD. The CDR3 nucleotides are TGTGCCATCAGTGGCGGGGGCACCGGGACAGGGGAGGGAGCTAACTATGGCTACACCTTC. Its translation: CAISGGGTGTGEGANYGYTF.

The chain links TRBV6-1 to TRBJ2-7; D may be TRBD1 (6 bases). V dropped 4 bases and J dropped 2 bases, with 21 bases sitting between them. CDR3 length: 17 residues. CDR1 and CDR2 (germline): MNHNS, SASEGT. The CDR3 DNA is TGTGCCAGCAGTGCAAATGCCGGGACAAGGACAACCTACGAGCAGTACTTC. Residues: CASSANAGTRTTYEQYF.

Here the CDR3 DNA reads TGTGCCAGCAGCAAACAGGGGGGCAATCAGCCCCAGCATTTT. Its translation: CASSKQGGNQPQHF. The rearrangement links TRBV7-9 to TRBJ1-5; 8 nucleotides align to TRBD1. Trimming at V came to 5 bases and at J to 2 bases, leaving 2 bases not matched to a gene. Germline CDR1 is SEHNR and CDR2 is FQNEAQ (reference sequence). This CDR3 contains 14 residues.

In DNA form, the CDR3 reads TGTGCCAGCAGACCACAGGGTTTAGGCACTGAAGCTTTCTTT. As protein: CASRPQGLGTEAFF. The rearrangement joins TRBV28 to TRBJ1-1; weak D call: TRBD1 (6 bases). Trimming shortened V by 6 bases and J by 4 bases, and 15 bases separated the two germline ends. Per germline, CDR1 MDHEN and CDR2 SYDVKM. The length of the CDR3 is 14 residues.

The genes are TRBV12-5 and TRBJ2-5; 8 nucleotides match TRBD1. After removal of 10 bases from V and 5 bases from J, the junction contained 15 bases not matched to a gene. This CDR3 comprises 15 residues. Per germline, CDR1 LGHNT and CDR2 FRNRAP. In DNA form, the CDR3 reads TGTGCTACGAAGAGACAGGGGCTGGAGTCGGAGACCCAGTACTTC. It yields the protein CATKRQGLESETQYF.

The chain uses TRBV11-2 and TRBJ2-3, with D hard to call. CDR3 length equals 15 residues. V gave up 5 bases and J gave up 2 bases, with 14 bases separating them. Germline V gene sequence: CDR1 SGHAT, CDR2 FQNNGV. In DNA, the CDR3 is TGTGCCAGCAGCCAATGGACGGGTCCCACAGATACGCAGTATTTT. The encoded protein is CASSQWTGPTDTQYF.

The chain couples TRBV10-3 to TRBJ2-7, with 12 bases that match TRBD2. J was trimmed by 6 bases and V by 4 bases; bases with no gene match: 10. From germline, CDR1 is ENHRY and CDR2 SYGVKD. This CDR3 is 16 amino acids long. CDR3 DNA sequence: TGTGCCATCAGTGGACTAGCGGGAGTTTTAGAGGGCGAGCAGTACTTC. Its translation is CAISGLAGVLEGEQYF.

The chain links TRBV11-3 to TRBJ2-3, with D uncertain. Germline CDR1 reads SGHNT; CDR2 reads YENEEA. CDR3 length equals 15 residues. With 4 bases removed from V and 2 bases from J, the gap between germline ends came to 13 bases. CDR3 coding DNA: TGTGCCAGCAGCTACACAAACCTAAACACAGATACGCAGTATTTT. Amino acids: CASSYTNLNTDTQYF.

The gene calls are TRBV6-5 and TRBJ1-3; D is undetermined. The CDR3 extends over 16 amino acids. Trimming pared 0 bases from V and 0 bases from J, leaving 9 bases between. Germline CDR1 reads MNHEY; CDR2 reads SVGAGI. CDR3 in DNA: TGTGCCAGCAGTTACTCTGGCAGGAACTCTGGAAACACCATATATTTT. This encodes CASSYSGRNSGNTIYF.